The 25 T cell receptor beta chains below were found in one sample sequenced in a study of blood T cell repertoires in COVID-19. Some clones are missing from TCRdb's copy, which holds only in-frame ones; the method was immunoSEQ multiplex PCR. The sample lists around 300,000 clones, about nine tenths seen once, with roughly 2.1% in the top ten. Sequencing was carried out using peripheral blood. All receptors derive from a man between 18 and 35 years old with active or convalescent COVID-19.

The chain recombines TRBV9 with TRBJ2-3, with a possible D match to TRBD2 (5 bases). Germline CDR1 is SGDLS and CDR2 is YYNGEE. The CDR3 has 16 amino acids. Between the trimmed V and J ends, which lost 0 bases and 6 bases, there was a span of 17 bases. The CDR3 coding sequence is TGTGCCAGCAGCGTAGATACAGCCTCGGGGTCGGATACGCAGTATTTT. It specifies CASSVDTASGSDTQYF.

This chain joins TRBV7-7 and TRBJ2-7, with TRBD2 identical over 8 bases. The CDR3 consists of 17 residues. CDR1 and CDR2 from the germline V gene are SSHAT and FNYEAQ (reference sequence). V lost 3 bases and J lost 2; bases outside the gene matches: 12. DNA of the CDR3: TGTGCCAGCAGCTTGCCCGTCGGGGGGGCGGGCACCTACGAGCAGTACTTC. It specifies CASSLPVGGAGTYEQYF.

This chain uses TRBV15 with TRBJ2-7; no clear D gene. Germline CDR1 and CDR2: LNHNV and YYDKDF (reference sequence). Trimming took off 0 bases at V and 2 bases at J, with 2 bases between the two ends. CDR3 length equals 12 residues. The DNA of the CDR3 is TGTGCCACCAGCAGAGACACCTACGAGCAGTACTTC. Translated: CATSRDTYEQYF. The whole variable domain, filled in from reference TRBV15 and TRBJ2-7, reads DAMVIQNPRYQVTQFGKPVTLSCSQTLNHNVMYWYQQKSSQAPKLLFHYYDKDFNNEADTPDNFQSRRPNTSFCFLDIRSPGLGDTAMYLCATSRDTYEQYFGPGTRLTVT.

The DNA of the CDR3 is TGCGCCAGCAGCCAAGTGGCGGGGGGCCCCACAGATACGCAGTATTTT. Its protein product is CASSQVAGGPTDTQYF. The V and J genes are TRBV4-1 and TRBJ2-3; TRBD2 matches at 8 bases. J gave up 2 bases and V 1 base, and 5 bases lay outside the gene matches. Germline CDR1 reads MGHRA; CDR2 reads YSYEKL. This CDR3 is 16 amino acids long.

This chain links TRBV7-6 with TRBJ2-3; 7 bases align to TRBD2. The V segment lost 0 bases and the J segment 0 bases; nucleotides outside the gene matches: 9. The CDR3 runs 18 residues. CDR1 is SGHVS and CDR2 is FNYEAQ in the germline V gene. CDR3 DNA: TGTGCCAGCAGCTTAGCCCTAGCGGAACACTTTAGCACAGATACGCAGTATTTT. As protein: CASSLALAEHFSTDTQYF. The complete variable domain, with remaining parts taken from reference TRBV7-6 and TRBJ2-3, reads GAGVSQSPRYKVTKRGQDVALRCDPISGHVSLYWYRQALGQGPEFLTYFNYEAQQDKSGLPNDRFSAERPEGSISTLTIQRTEQRDSAMYRCASSLALAEHFSTDTQYFGPGTRLTVL.

The J gene is TRBJ1-1, the V gene TRBV5-1; 7 nucleotides align to TRBD1. Germline lookup yields CDR1 SGHRS and CDR2 YFSETQ. V was pared by 0 bases and J by 0 bases, with 5 bases of the junction left unmatched. The CDR3 has 16 residues. The CDR3 loop reads CASSLARTGVNTEAFF. CDR3 DNA: TGCGCCAGCAGCTTGGCACGTACAGGGGTGAACACTGAAGCTTTCTTT.

The gene calls are TRBV7-9 and TRBJ1-5; TRBD1 agrees at 8 bases. V dropped 5 bases and J dropped 0; count of bases not matched to a gene: 6. The germline V gene encodes CDR1 SEHNR and CDR2 FQNEAQ (reference sequence). This CDR3 region has 16 residues. The CDR3 loop is CASSANRGNSNQPQHF. In nucleotides, the CDR3 is TGTGCCAGCAGCGCGAACAGGGGGAATAGCAATCAGCCCCAGCATTTT. The whole variable domain, filled in from reference TRBV7-9 and TRBJ1-5, reads DTGVSQNPRHKITKRGQNVTFRCDPISEHNRLYWYRQTLGQGPEFLTYFQNEAQLEKSRLLSDRFSAERPKGSFSTLEIQRTEQGDSAMYLCASSANRGNSNQPQHFGDGTRLSIL.

The chain has TRBV5-1 and TRBJ2-3, with 7 bases that match TRBD1. V was pared by 3 bases and J by 2 bases, with 6 bases of the junction left unmatched. The CDR3 has 15 residues. The V gene's germline CDR1 is SGHRS and CDR2 YFSETQ. CDR3 in amino acids: CASSSWDSFTDTQYF. CDR3 nucleotide sequence: TGCGCCAGCAGCTCGTGGGACAGCTTCACAGATACGCAGTATTTT.

This clone appeared a few times. CDR3 bases: TGTGCCAGCAGGTACATGGGCCCCTCAGGGGGTAAAATTTCACCCCTCCACTTT. It encodes CASRYMGPSGGKISPLHF. The J gene is TRBJ1-6, the V gene TRBV27; 7 bases map to TRBD1. This CDR3 is built from 18 residues. V lost 6 bases to trimming and J lost 9 bases; unmatched junction nucleotides: 20. Germline V gene data show CDR1 as MNHEY and CDR2 as SMNVEV (reference sequence).

The V gene is TRBV6-1, the J gene TRBJ2-5, with TRBD2 matching 9 bases. Germline V CDR1 and CDR2: MNHNS, SASEGT. V dropped 3 bases and J dropped 1; count of bases not matched to a gene: 3. This CDR3 is built from 15 residues. In DNA, the CDR3 is TGTGCCAGCAGTGATCTAGCGGGAAGCCAAGAGACCCAGTACTTC. Translated, it gives CASSDLAGSQETQYF.

The chain recombines TRBV7-2 with TRBJ2-1; TRBD2 matches at 8 bases. J gave up 1 base and V 0 bases, and 11 bases lay outside the gene matches. The CDR3 consists of 19 residues. In germline, CDR1 is SGHTA, CDR2 FQGNSA. CDR3 region: CASSLAGGRSFRSYNEQFF. Here the CDR3 DNA reads TGTGCCAGCAGCTTAGCGGGCGGGAGGTCATTTCGTTCCTACAATGAGCAGTTCTTC.

This clone was seen just once. The chain is built from TRBV6-5 and TRBJ2-1; 9 positions agree with TRBD1. J gave up 3 bases and V 0 bases, and 3 bases lay outside the gene matches. This CDR3 contains 16 residues. Germline assignment: CDR1 MNHEY and CDR2 SVGAGI. CDR3 region: CASSYSDRGHYNEQFF. The CDR3 DNA is TGTGCCAGCAGTTACTCGGACAGGGGTCACTACAATGAGCAGTTCTTC.

The genes are TRBV20-1 and TRBJ2-7; 9 bases line up with TRBD1. V shed 6 bases and J 4 bases; nucleotides not matched to a gene: 1. Germline V CDR1 and CDR2: DFQATT, SNEGSKA (reference sequence). CDR3 length equals 11 residues. The CDR3 loop reads CSAGTGYEQYF. In nucleotides, the CDR3 is TGCAGTGCCGGGACAGGGTACGAGCAGTACTTC.

V usage is TRBV6-5 and J usage is TRBJ1-4; TRBD1 is a possible D gene (5 bases). V was pared by 2 bases and J by 10 bases, with 8 bases between. The germline V gene encodes CDR1 MNHEY and CDR2 SVGAGI. CDR3 length equals 12 residues. The CDR3 is CASSYGQGKLFF. CDR3 DNA sequence: TGTGCCAGCAGTTACGGTCAGGGAAAACTGTTTTTT.

This clone was recorded once. J is TRBJ2-5 and V is TRBV5-1; D not certain. V dropped 4 bases and J dropped 2 bases, with 3 bases sitting between them. The CDR3 is made up of 11 amino acids. Germline CDR1 is SGHRS and CDR2 is YFSETQ. In DNA, the CDR3 is TGCGCCAGCAGCCAGCAAGAGACCCAGTACTTC. Protein product: CASSQQETQYF.

J is TRBJ1-6 and V is TRBV28, with 8 bases matching TRBD1. Germline lookup yields CDR1 MDHEN and CDR2 SYDVKM. This CDR3 is built from 17 residues. V was pared by 6 bases and J by 9 bases, with 16 bases of the junction left unmatched. The CDR3 bases are TGTGCCAGCAGCACCCCCTCCGGACAGGGAGAGAGTTCACCCCTCCACTTT. It encodes CASSTPSGQGESSPLHF.

This chain uses TRBV4-1 with TRBJ2-1; D not resolved. Germline values: CDR1 MGHRA, CDR2 YSYEKL. V shed 4 bases and J shed 10 bases, with 17 bases lying between them. CDR3 length equals 14 residues. The CDR3 DNA sequence: TGCGCCAGCAGCCTCAGAGCTAGTACCGGGGAGCAGTTCTTC. It codes for CASSLRASTGEQFF.

This rearrangement joins TRBV27 to TRBJ1-5; D uncertain. The CDR3 spans 13 residues. Per the germline V gene, CDR1 is MNHEY and CDR2 is SMNVEV (reference sequence). Trimming cost V 5 bases and J 0 bases, with 5 bases left between them. In nucleotides, the CDR3 is TGTGCCAGCAGTCAGAATAGCAATCAGCCCCAGCATTTT. Residues: CASSQNSNQPQHF.

The V and J genes are TRBV3-1 (or the pseudogene TRBV3-2) and TRBJ2-7, with TRBD2 identical over 7 bases. Germline trimming cut 6 bases from V and 3 bases from J; bases unmatched to any gene: 8. The CDR3 is 14 residues long. CDR1 is LGHDT, CDR2 YNNKEL, per germline (reference sequence). CDR3 region: CASSWGEGHYEQYF. In DNA, the CDR3 is TGTGCCAGCAGTTGGGGGGAGGGGCACTACGAGCAGTACTTC.

The chain recombines TRBV7-9 with TRBJ2-7; D perhaps matches TRBD2 (6 bases). Germline CDR1 and CDR2: SEHNR and FQNEAQ (reference sequence). V lost 2 bases to trimming and J lost 0 bases, with 11 bases between them. This CDR3 region has 15 residues. The CDR3 sequence is CASSLMGGSSYEQYF. The CDR3 nucleotides read TGTGCCAGCAGCTTAATGGGGGGAAGCTCCTACGAGCAGTACTTC.

The gene calls are TRBV6-4 and TRBJ2-1, with 9 bases fitting TRBD2. V trimming: 8 bases; J trimming: 3 bases; junction bases outside the gene matches: 2. The germline CDR1 and CDR2 sequences are MRHNA and SNTAGT. The CDR3 totals 13 residues. CDR3 sequence reads: CASASGDYNEQFF. The CDR3 coding sequence is TGTGCCAGCGCTAGCGGGGACTACAATGAGCAGTTCTTC.

The V gene is TRBV18, the J gene TRBJ2-3, with a tentative D call TRBD1 (6 bases). Trimming took off 4 bases at V and 0 bases at J, with 11 bases between the two ends. Germline V gives CDR1 KGHSH, CDR2 LQKENI. This CDR3 has 15 residues. As DNA, the CDR3 is TGTGCCAGCTCACAGGACAGTTCTAGCACAGATACGCAGTATTTT. Protein sequence: CASSQDSSSTDTQYF.

V is TRBV19 and J is TRBJ2-2, with 9 bases that match TRBD2. The V and J ends lost 7 bases and 5 bases, in that order; junction bases with no gene match: 17. In germline, CDR1 is LNHDA, CDR2 SQIVND (reference sequence). There are 18 residues in the CDR3. CDR3 DNA sequence: TGTGCCAGTACCGACTCTGTATGGGCGGGAGGGAGGACCGGGGAGCTGTTTTTT. This encodes CASTDSVWAGGRTGELFF. Together with reference TRBV19 and TRBJ2-2, the CDR3 gives the full variable domain: DGGITQSPKYLFRKEGQNVTLSCEQNLNHDAMYWYRQDPGQGLRLIYYSQIVNDFQKGDIAEGYSVSREKKESFPLTVTSAQKNPTAFYLCASTDSVWAGGRTGELFFGEGSRLTVL.

This chain connects TRBV19 to TRBJ1-2; D gene uncertain. CDR3 size: 14 residues. V was cut by 0 bases and J by 5 bases, with 10 bases left in between. Per germline, CDR1 LNHDA and CDR2 SQIVND (reference sequence). The CDR3 is CASSIDRSSYGYTF. CDR3 in DNA: TGTGCCAGTAGTATAGACAGATCCTCTTATGGCTACACCTTC.

Only a few counts were recorded for this clone. The chain employs TRBV7-9 and TRBJ1-4; D gene unclear. Trimming took off 1 base at V and 1 base at J, with 10 bases between the two ends. The CDR3 loop spans 16 amino acids. CDR1 is SEHNR, CDR2 FQNEAQ, per germline (reference sequence). The CDR3 DNA follows: TGTGCCAGCAGCTTAGGGAGTCTCATAACTAATGAAAAACTGTTTTTT. This encodes CASSLGSLITNEKLFF.